The TCR beta chain under discussion was sequenced for a study of cytomegalovirus exposure and HLA in healthy donors. Findings and caveats of the study: Cytomegalovirus status, reportedly, was diagnosed with high specificity and sensitivity by the classifier. The dataset shows that most TCR sequences were rare, while some public TCRs occurred in many donors. Some TCR beta chains (more than 150 of them) were listed as cytomegalovirus-associated.

About this clone: Its antigen is unknown.

The donors were part of the validation cohort of 120 subjects. That cohort was separate from the first cohort, which comprised about 670 subjects. Profiled with immunoSEQ multiplex PCR; TCRdb holds only in-frame clones, not every one. Found here are 140,000 or so clones, approximately 86% of them singletons; the top ten hold about 4.9%. The sample was PBMCs. The receptor was derived from a man aged 18 to 30 in good health and CMV-seropositive.

The CDR3 region has the DNA TGTGCCAGCAGTTCAACCAGGGTGAGGTACTTC. Translated: CASSSTRVRYF. V and J are TRBV28 and TRBJ2-5; TRBD1 is a possible D gene (5 bases). V was clipped by 4 bases and J by 13 bases, with 13 bases between them. This CDR3 comprises 11 residues. Germline CDR1 is MDHEN and CDR2 is SYDVKM.